These 31 T cell receptor beta chains were sequenced from one sample in a study of blood T cells in healthy people across ages. Sample-barcoded 5' priming and a J-beta primer mix drove a second PCR of about 6 to 12 cycles. TCRdb processed the 5' RACE reads anew with MiXCR; each CDR3 protein has one entry. The repertoire holds over 600,000 distinct CDR3 sequences, with about 56% as singletons. The sequenced material came from blood. These receptors were collected from a man aged 40-55 years in good health.

This clonotype was seen a handful of times. The chain is built from TRBV10-3 and TRBJ2-3, with TRBD1 matching 7 bases. The CDR3 consists of 16 residues. Germline lookup yields CDR1 ENHRY and CDR2 SYGVKD. Germline trimming cut 7 bases from V and 0 bases from J; bases unmatched to any gene: 10. The CDR3 loop is CAITRGTVASTDTQYF. DNA of the CDR3: TGTGCCATCACCAGGGGGACGGTCGCTAGCACAGATACGCAGTATTTT.

The chain employs TRBV7-2 and TRBJ2-5; tentatively, D is TRBD1 (6 bases). V shed 5 bases and J shed 5 bases, with 18 bases lying between them. The length of the CDR3 is 15 residues. Germline CDR1 and CDR2: SGHTA and FQGNSA. The CDR3 region is CASSPVGGPPETQYF. The DNA for the CDR3 is TGTGCCAGCAGCCCCGTAGGGGGTCCCCCCGAGACCCAGTACTTC.

CDR3 sequence: CASSLEGTGRSYEQYF. In nucleotides, the CDR3 is TGCGCCAGCAGCTTGGAAGGGACAGGTAGGAGCTACGAGCAGTACTTC. This rearrangement joins TRBV5-1 to TRBJ2-4; the match to TRBD1 covers 8 bases. The J call could be wrong; TRBJ2-7 is a better fit for the DNA end. Germline CDR1 SGHRS, CDR2 YFSETQ. The CDR3 loop spans 16 amino acids.

This clonotype was recorded a few times. The chain employs TRBV4-2 and TRBJ2-4; D remains ambiguous. The J call may be mistaken, given a closer DNA end match to TRBJ2-7. The CDR3 extends over 14 amino acids. Germline assignment: CDR1 LGHNA and CDR2 YNFKEQ. This CDR3 is CASSQEEFENEQYF. In DNA, the CDR3 is TGTGCCAGCAGCCAAGAGGAGTTTGAAAACGAGCAGTACTTC.

This clonotype appeared a single time. This rearrangement joins TRBV7-9 to TRBJ2-3; D is undetermined. The CDR3 has 12 amino acids. Germline assignment: CDR1 SEHNR and CDR2 FQNEAQ (reference sequence). V dropped 4 bases and J dropped 10 bases, with 12 bases sitting between them. The CDR3 region is CASSSGPAAQYF. The CDR3 DNA follows: TGTGCCAGCAGCTCGGGCCCGGCAGCGCAGTATTTT.

The chain links TRBV7-3 to TRBJ1-4, with 7 positions matching TRBD1. Germline CDR1 and CDR2: SGHTA and FQGTGA. This CDR3 region has 14 residues. Trimming removed 5 bases from V and 5 bases from J; junction bases left unmatched: 5. The CDR3 DNA is TGTGCCAGCAGCCCAGGGGGGAGAAATGAAAAACTGTTTTTT. This codes for CASSPGGRNEKLFF.

This clonotype was observed a handful of times. V is TRBV7-2 and J is TRBJ2-1; TRBD2 matches 9 bases. This CDR3 region has 17 residues. Germline CDR1 reads SGHTA; CDR2 reads FQGNSA. The ends lost 1 base at V and 9 bases at J; junction bases unmatched: 13. Written as DNA, the CDR3 is TGTGCCAGCAGCTTAGATGGGGATAGCGGGAGCAGGGGTGAGCAGTTCTTC. Protein: CASSLDGDSGSRGEQFF.

This clonotype was counted only a few times. The chain carries TRBV7-3 and TRBJ2-3; 12 nucleotides line up with TRBD2. Per the germline V gene, CDR1 is SGHTA and CDR2 is FQGTGA. This CDR3 contains 17 residues. J was trimmed by 8 bases and V by 4 bases; bases with no gene match: 13. CDR3 loop: CASSSLPLAGGQGTQYF. CDR3 bases: TGTGCCAGCAGCTCCCTGCCTCTAGCGGGGGGGCAGGGTACGCAGTATTTT.

The chain links TRBV3-1 to TRBJ1-1; D unresolved. V was pared by 3 bases and J by 3 bases, with 11 bases between. The CDR3 covers 14 residues. CDR1 LGHDT and CDR2 YNNKEL come from the germline V gene (reference sequence). The CDR3 nucleotides are TGTGCCAGCAGCCAGTTAACCTTGGACACTGAAGCTTTCTTT. Protein product: CASSQLTLDTEAFF.

CDR3 nucleotides: TGTGCCAGCAGCCACTCCACGCGTACGCAGTATTTT. Encoded protein: CASSHSTRTQYF. This rearrangement joins TRBV3-1 to TRBJ2-3; D unresolved. The V and J ends lost 3 bases and 8 bases respectively, with 9 bases between them. Germline V CDR1 and CDR2: LGHDT, YNNKEL (reference sequence). This CDR3 comprises 12 residues.

This clonotype has a count of ten or more. An end of the junction does not agree with germline; a read error may underlie this. This chain joins TRBV5-1 and TRBJ2-6; no reliable D call. Germline values: CDR1 SGHRS, CDR2 YFSETQ. The CDR3 loop spans 15 amino acids. The DNA of the CDR3 is TGTGCCAGCAGCTTATCAGGTTCTGGGGCCAACGTCCTGACTTTC. Translated: CASSLSGSGANVLTF.

This clonotype was seen a few times. This chain links TRBV18 with TRBJ2-3; 10 positions agree with TRBD2. This CDR3 contains 15 residues. Per the germline V gene, CDR1 is KGHSH and CDR2 is LQKENI. J was trimmed by 6 bases and V by 1 base; bases with no gene match: 4. The CDR3: CASSPRAGGPDTQYF. In DNA form, the CDR3 reads TGTGCCAGCTCACCACGAGCGGGGGGGCCCGATACGCAGTATTTT.

In this sample, this clonotype turned up many times. The V gene is TRBV25-1, the J gene TRBJ2-7; D is unresolved. Deletions cut 1 base from V and 7 bases from J, with 11 bases between. Germline CDR1 MGHDK, CDR2 SYGVNS. This CDR3 has 13 amino acids. The DNA of the CDR3 is TGTGCCAGCAGTGAATCCCCTAAAAATGAGCAGTACTTC. Translating gives CASSESPKNEQYF.

This clonotype has only a few counts. V usage is TRBV6-2 or TRBV6-3 and J usage is TRBJ2-5; D is perhaps TRBD1 (6 bases). This CDR3 is 13 amino acids long. Per the germline V gene, CDR1 is MNHEY and CDR2 is SVGEGT. Trimming stripped 7 bases from V and 9 bases from J, with 18 bases between. The CDR3 DNA reads TGTGCCAGCACTCTGGACAGCGGTGGAGCCCAGTACTTC. The encoded protein is CASTLDSGGAQYF.

The chain uses TRBV14 and TRBJ1-1; 10 nucleotides align to TRBD1. The V gene's germline CDR1 is SGHDN and CDR2 FVKESK. The CDR3 runs 16 residues. The J segment lost 5 bases and the V segment lost 2 bases, leaving 8 bases of the junction unmatched. CDR3 DNA: TGTGCCAGCAGCCAACGCCCAGACAGGGGGCGAACTGAAGCTTTCTTT. Its translation: CASSQRPDRGRTEAFF.

This clonotype came up a few times. The rearrangement links TRBV6-2 or TRBV6-3 to TRBJ2-1; D remains unclear. The assigned J gene may be wrong: the sequence end matches TRBJ2-7 better. This CDR3 is built from 12 residues. Per germline, CDR1 MNHEY and CDR2 SVGEGT. The CDR3 loop reads CASAQDYNEQYF. The CDR3, as DNA: TGTGCCAGCGCCCAGGATTACAATGAGCAGTACTTC.

This sequence joins TRBV29-1 and TRBJ1-2; D not certain. Germline CDR1 and CDR2: SQVTM and ANQGSEA. Deletions cut 7 bases from V and 4 bases from J, with 10 bases between. The CDR3 has 11 amino acids. The CDR3 reads CSALGRYGYTF. CDR3 coding DNA: TGCAGCGCCCTGGGTCGCTATGGCTACACCTTC.

CDR3 sequence: CASSFSRPGTDTQYF. The CDR3 DNA follows: TGTGCCAGCAGTTTTAGTCGCCCAGGCACAGATACGCAGTATTTT. The V and J genes are TRBV12-3 or TRBV12-4 and TRBJ2-3; D is ambiguous. V was shortened by 3 bases and J by 1 base, with 11 bases between the two germline ends. This CDR3 has 15 amino acids.

V gene TRBV9 combines with J gene TRBJ2-1; D is unresolved. In germline, CDR1 is SGDLS, CDR2 YYNGEE. V lost 3 bases and J 5 bases, leaving 12 bases between the germline ends. This CDR3 spans 14 amino acids. CDR3 DNA: TGTGCCAGCAGCGCGGACGGCCGGAACAATGAGCAGTTCTTC. This gives the protein CASSADGRNNEQFF.

This clonotype was recorded a few times. The CDR3 is CASSPGGFYEQYF. CDR3 nucleotides: TGTGCCAGCAGTCCCGGGGGGTTCTACGAGCAGTACTTC. This chain connects TRBV27 to TRBJ2-7, with TRBD2 identical over 7 bases. The junction had 4 bases not matched to a gene; V was cut back by 5 bases and J by 3 bases. CDR3 length equals 13 residues. The germline gives CDR1 MNHEY, CDR2 SMNVEV (reference sequence).

V gene TRBV28 combines with J gene TRBJ2-1; a weak D match, TRBD1 (6 bases). The J call could be wrong; TRBJ2-7 is a better fit for the DNA end. This CDR3 comprises 13 residues. The germline V gene encodes CDR1 MDHEN and CDR2 SYDVKM. The CDR3 coding sequence is TGTGCCAGCAGTGGGGGCGACAGCTACGAGCAGTACTTC. Its protein is CASSGGDSYEQYF.

The rearrangement links TRBV29-1 to TRBJ1-2; D possibly corresponds to TRBD1 (5 bases). Germline assignment: CDR1 SQVTM and CDR2 ANQGSEA. V was shortened by 5 bases and J by 6 bases, with 10 bases between the two germline ends. CDR3 length equals 11 residues. Written as DNA, the CDR3 is TGCAGCGTTATAAGGGGTGATGGCTACACCTTC. Its protein product is CSVIRGDGYTF. The full variable domain, its missing parts supplied by reference TRBV29-1 and TRBJ1-2, is SAVISQKPSRDICQRGTSLTIQCQVDSQVTMMFWYRQQPGQSLTLIATANQGSEATYESGFVIDKFPISRPNLTFSTLTVSNMSPEDSSIYLCSVIRGDGYTFGSGTRLTVV.

This clonotype has more than one count but fewer than ten. The chain employs TRBV7-8 and TRBJ2-3, with 13 positions matching TRBD2. The CDR3 extends over 18 amino acids. V shed 4 bases and J 4 bases; nucleotides not matched to a gene: 11. The V gene's germline CDR1 is SGHVS and CDR2 FQNEAQ. The CDR3 region is CASSSPGTSGNLADTQYF. For the CDR3, the DNA is TGTGCCAGCAGCTCCCCCGGGACTAGCGGGAACCTCGCAGATACGCAGTATTTT.

This chain links TRBV2 with TRBJ2-1; no definite D call. The germline V gene encodes CDR1 SNHLY and CDR2 FYNNEI. Between the trimmed V and J ends, which lost 1 base and 10 bases, there was a span of 11 bases. There are 13 residues in the CDR3. The CDR3 DNA reads TGTGCCAGCAGTGAAGAGGGTTTTGACGAGCAGTTCTTC. The encoded protein is CASSEEGFDEQFF.

The V and J genes are TRBV9 and TRBJ1-2; the D is unclear. Trimming took off 0 bases at V and 8 bases at J, with 8 bases between the two ends. The CDR3 extends over 12 amino acids. Germline V gene data show CDR1 as SGDLS and CDR2 as YYNGEE. CDR3 in DNA: TGTGCCAGCAGCGTAGAATCGGGAGGCTACACCTTC. This translates into CASSVESGGYTF. The full variable domain, with the rest looked up from reference TRBV9 and TRBJ1-2, is DSGVTQTPKHLITATGQRVTLRCSPRSGDLSVYWYQQSLDQGLQFLIQYYNGEERAKGNILERFSAQQFPDLHSELNLSSLELGDSALYFCASSVESGGYTFGSGTRLTVV.

The chain has TRBV7-3 and TRBJ2-2, with 10 bases lining up with TRBD2. CDR3 length: 17 amino acids. J was trimmed by 5 bases and V by 1 base; bases with no gene match: 7. Germline-derived CDR1 and CDR2 are SGHTA and FQGTGA. The CDR3 sequence: CASSLIGAGGRTGELFF. The CDR3 region has the DNA TGTGCCAGCAGCTTAATAGGAGCGGGAGGGCGAACCGGGGAGCTGTTTTTT.

The chain carries TRBV6-2 or TRBV6-3 and TRBJ2-7; D is possibly TRBD2 (6 bases). The V and J ends lost 6 bases and 5 bases respectively, with 26 bases between them. The length of the CDR3 is 17 residues. Germline V gives CDR1 MNHEY, CDR2 SVGEGT. The CDR3 here is CASSPTLGTGDHHEQYF. The CDR3 DNA follows: TGTGCCAGCAGCCCCACCTTAGGGACGGGAGATCACCACGAGCAGTACTTC.

CDR3 coding DNA: TGTGCCAGCAGCTTAGATTCATCAGGCGGAGAGACCCAGTACTTC. Translating it yields CASSLDSSGGETQYF. V is TRBV11-3 and J is TRBJ2-5; unclear D gene. The germline gives CDR1 SGHNT, CDR2 YENEEA. The CDR3 length is 15 residues. V was trimmed by 0 bases and J by 4 bases, leaving 12 bases between them.

Concerning this clonotype: One end of the junction does not line up with germline, which may come from a read error. The chain recombines TRBV10-3 with TRBJ2-7; 9 nucleotides align to TRBD1. This CDR3 is built from 15 residues. Germline CDR1 reads ENHRY; CDR2 reads SYGVKD. DNA for the CDR3: TGTGCCATCAGGGCTACAGGGGGCGGCTCCCACGAGCAGTACTTC. Amino acid sequence: CAIRATGGGSHEQYF.

The chain has TRBV6-1 and TRBJ2-5, with 11 bases that match TRBD1. V shed 2 bases, J shed 5 bases, and the junction held 7 bases outside the gene matches. Germline CDR1 is MNHNS and CDR2 is SASEGT. The CDR3 extends over 16 amino acids. CDR3 protein: CASSELGTGGFETQYF. The CDR3 DNA reads TGTGCCAGCAGTGAATTAGGGACAGGGGGATTTGAGACCCAGTACTTC.

In DNA form, the CDR3 reads TGCGCCAGCAGCCAGGGACAGTATAATTCACCCCTCCACTTT. Translating gives CASSQGQYNSPLHF. V usage is TRBV4-3 and J usage is TRBJ1-6; 7 positions agree with TRBD1. The trim removed 3 bases at V and 4 bases at J, leaving 0 bases unmatched. This CDR3 spans 14 amino acids. The germline CDR1 and CDR2 sequences are LGHNA and YSLEER.